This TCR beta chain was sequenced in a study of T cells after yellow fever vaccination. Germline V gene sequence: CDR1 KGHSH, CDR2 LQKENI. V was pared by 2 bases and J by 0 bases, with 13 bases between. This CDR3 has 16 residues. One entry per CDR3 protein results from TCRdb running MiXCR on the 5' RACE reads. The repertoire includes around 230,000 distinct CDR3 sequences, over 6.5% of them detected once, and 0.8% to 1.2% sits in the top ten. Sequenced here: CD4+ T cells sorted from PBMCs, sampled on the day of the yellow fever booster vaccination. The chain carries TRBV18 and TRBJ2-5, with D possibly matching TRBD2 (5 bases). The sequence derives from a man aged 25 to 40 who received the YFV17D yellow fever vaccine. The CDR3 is CASSPSGERYQETQYF. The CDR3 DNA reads TGTGCCAGCTCACCATCCGGTGAGCGGTACCAAGAGACCCAGTACTTC.